The rows below give T cell receptor beta chains drawn from one sample of a study of blood T cell repertoires in COVID-19. Assay used: immunoSEQ multiplex PCR; TCRdb lists only in-frame clones, some missing. Of 130,000 to 150,000 clones in the sample, around nine tenths are singletons; the top ten hold 8% to 9%. Sequencing input: peripheral blood. The receptors originated from a woman between 50 and 59 years old with active or convalescent COVID-19. The CDR3 runs from the conserved cysteine through the conserved F or W. D genes are given only for firm matches. Clone size is not always given. Where it is, it says once, few, many or a class for expanded clones.

clone_size	d_call	v_call	j_call	cdr3_aa	cdr3_nt
-	-	TRBV21-1	TRBJ2-7	CASPNRMGSYEQYF	TGTGCCAGCCCCAACAGGATGGGTTCCTACGAGCAGTACTTC
-	TRBD2	TRBV7-2	TRBJ2-3	CASSSFAGGEDTQYF	TGTGCCAGCAGCTCGTTTGCGGGAGGCGAAGATACGCAGTATTTT
once	-	TRBV30	TRBJ1-2	CAWNSHYGYTF	TGTGCCTGGAACAGTCACTATGGCTACACCTTC
-	-	TRBV2	TRBJ1-3	CASTADSGNTIYF	TGTGCCAGCACGGCGGACTCTGGAAACACCATATATTTT
once	-	TRBV7-8	TRBJ2-1	CASSLVAGSYNEQFF	TGTGCCAGCAGCTTAGTGGCAGGGTCCTACAATGAGCAGTTCTTC
-	-	TRBV18	TRBJ2-2	CASSPPNREGGGELFF	TGTGCCAGCTCACCACCGAACAGGGAAGGTGGCGGGGAGCTGTTTTTT
few	TRBD1	TRBV19	TRBJ1-2	CASSKTGWDGYTF	TGTGCCAGTAGTAAGACAGGGTGGGATGGCTACACCTTC
-	-	TRBV6-2/TRBV6-3	TRBJ1-1	CASSLTVGTEAFF	TGTGCCAGCAGTCTTACAGTCGGCACTGAAGCTTTCTTT
-	-	TRBV21-1	TRBJ2-3	CATYPPRLLAGVTDTQYF	TGTGCCACCTACCCCCCGAGGCTACTAGCGGGAGTCACAGATACGCAGTATTTT
-	TRBD1	TRBV7-9	TRBJ1-1	CASSPWTGNTEAFF	TGTGCCAGCAGCCCTTGGACAGGGAACACTGAAGCTTTCTTT
-	TRBD1	TRBV19	TRBJ1-1	CASKGGPEAFF	TGTGCCAGTAAAGGGGGCCCCGAAGCTTTCTTT
once	-	TRBV3-1/TRBV3-2	TRBJ1-1	CASSQPRGRRTEAFF	TGTGCCAGCAGCCAACCCAGGGGTCGAAGGACTGAAGCTTTCTTT
-	-	TRBV7-8	TRBJ1-3	CASSKQQGVGNTIYF	TGTGCCAGCAGCAAACAACAGGGCGTTGGAAACACCATATATTTT
-	-	TRBV4-1	TRBJ2-1	CASSQERRYNEQFF	TGCGCCAGCAGCCAAGAGCGGAGATACAATGAGCAGTTCTTC
-	-	TRBV28	TRBJ1-3	CASSLVPSVGNTIYF	TGTGCCAGCAGTTTAGTTCCCTCTGTAGGAAACACCATATATTTT
-	TRBD2	TRBV27	TRBJ2-3	CASRSGGNTQYF	TGTGCCAGCAGATCGGGGGGTAATACGCAGTATTTT
-	-	TRBV30	TRBJ2-1	CAWTRDTTAHEQFF	TGTGCCTGGACCAGGGATACTACGGCCCATGAGCAGTTCTTC
-	TRBD2	TRBV27	TRBJ2-7	CASSPGTSSYEQYF	TGTGCCAGCAGTCCCGGGACTAGCAGCTACGAGCAGTACTTC
-	-	TRBV2	TRBJ1-6	CASSRSRDNSPLHF	TGTGCCAGCAGTCGTAGTAGAGATAATTCACCCCTCCACTTT
-	TRBD1	TRBV5-6	TRBJ1-2	CASSLGQGPNYGYTF	TGTGCCAGCAGCCTGGGACAGGGACCGAACTATGGCTACACCTTC
-	-	TRBV19	TRBJ1-5	CASRFQGDQPQHF	TGTGCCAGTAGATTCCAAGGGGATCAGCCCCAGCATTTT
-	-	TRBV5-4	TRBJ2-7	CASSLGREQYF	TGTGCCAGCAGCTTGGGTCGGGAGCAGTACTTC
-	-	TRBV12-5	TRBJ1-5	CASGFIGRDSNQPQHF	TGTGCTAGTGGTTTTATTGGGAGGGATAGCAATCAGCCCCAGCATTTT
-	TRBD2	TRBV13	TRBJ2-1	CASSLEASGGIVNEQFF	TGTGCCAGCAGCTTAGAGGCTAGCGGGGGCATCGTCAATGAGCAGTTCTTC
-	-	TRBV12-3/TRBV12-4	TRBJ2-7	CASTDGLHPRYF	TGTGCCAGCACCGACGGACTTCATCCCCGGTACTTC
-	TRBD1	TRBV5-4	TRBJ1-2	CAGRDREIYGYTF	TGTGCCGGCCGGGACAGGGAGATCTATGGCTACACCTTC
-	TRBD1	TRBV5-8	TRBJ1-2	CASSLDRGAFYGYTF	TGTGCCAGCAGCCTGGACAGGGGCGCATTCTATGGCTACACCTTC
-	TRBD1	TRBV10-3	TRBJ2-6	CAIRPGQSNSGANVLTF	TGTGCCATCAGACCGGGACAGAGTAACTCTGGGGCCAACGTCCTGACTTTC
-	-	TRBV4-3	TRBJ2-7	CASSQDAAGTAYEQYF	TGCGCCAGCAGCCAAGATGCGGCGGGGACCGCCTACGAGCAGTACTTC
-	-	TRBV5-4	TRBJ1-2	CASSLRGISNYGYTF	TGTGCCAGCAGCTTGCGGGGAATCTCTAACTATGGCTACACCTTC
-	TRBD2	TRBV19	TRBJ2-7	CASKRREMSYEQYF	TGTGCCAGTAAGCGGCGGGAGATGTCCTACGAGCAGTACTTC
-	TRBD2	TRBV15	TRBJ2-3	CATSRDPGLAGGPPDTQYF	TGTGCCACCAGCAGAGATCCGGGACTAGCGGGAGGGCCCCCAGATACGCAGTATTTT
-	TRBD2	TRBV18	TRBJ2-1	CASSLTSGSSYNEQFF	TGTGCCAGCTCACTTACTAGCGGGAGTTCCTACAATGAGCAGTTCTTC
-	-	TRBV30	TRBJ1-4	CAWTVDSFNEKLFF	TGTGCCTGGACCGTGGACAGTTTTAATGAAAAACTGTTTTTT
once	-	TRBV9	TRBJ2-5	CASSESGRQETQYF	TGTGCCAGCAGCGAGAGCGGGCGGCAAGAGACCCAGTACTTC
-	-	TRBV15	TRBJ2-1	CATSRGYEDEQFF	TGTGCCACCAGCAGAGGGTACGAGGATGAGCAGTTCTTC
-	TRBD1	TRBV6-4	TRBJ2-7	CASSDSGTGAVEQYF	TGTGCCAGCAGTGACTCTGGGACAGGGGCGGTAGAGCAGTACTTC
-	TRBD1	TRBV6-2/TRBV6-3	TRBJ2-3	CASSYSSGQGADTQYF	TGTGCCAGCAGTTACTCGAGCGGACAGGGGGCAGATACGCAGTATTTT
-	TRBD1	TRBV6-1	TRBJ2-5	CASSDRGLRETQYF	TGTGCCAGCAGTGACAGGGGGCTTAGAGAGACCCAGTACTTC